The rows below give T cell receptor beta chains drawn from one sample of a study of blood T cell repertoires in COVID-19. Here immunoSEQ multiplex PCR was the method, and the copy in TCRdb shows in-frame clones only, minus some. The data show just over 350,000 clones, approximately 84% seen once. Sequenced sample: PBMCs or T cells enriched from blood (not recorded which). These receptor sequences come from a woman aged 25-40 years who had recovered from COVID-19. The CDR3 runs from the conserved cysteine through the conserved F or W. D genes are given only for firm matches. The size of a clone is reported for some rows only, either as once, few or many, or as a class for expanded clones.

D gene,J gene,V gene,clone size,CDR3 protein,CDR3 DNA
TRBD1,TRBJ1-1,TRBV7-9,.,CASSTTGGGERRENTEAFF,TGTGCCAGCAGCACGACAGGGGGCGGCGAACGGCGAGAGAACACTGAAGCTTTCTTT
TRBD1,TRBJ2-2,TRBV2,once,CASAGTGDTGELFF,TGTGCCAGCGCCGGGACAGGGGACACCGGGGAGCTGTTTTTT
TRBD2,TRBJ2-7,TRBV28,.,CASQARGRTHEQYF,TGTGCCAGCCAAGCACGCGGGAGGACCCACGAGCAGTACTTC
TRBD2,TRBJ2-3,TRBV10-1,once,CASSLIAGEGDTQYF,TGCGCCAGCAGCCTAATAGCGGGAGAAGGAGATACGCAGTATTTT
.,TRBJ1-3,TRBV6-2/TRBV6-3,.,CASSTRGSGNTIYF,TGTGCCAGCAGTACAAGGGGATCCGGAAACACCATATATTTT
.,TRBJ2-3,TRBV18,.,CASSPLAGSSTDTQYF,TGTGCCAGCTCACCGCTGGCGGGCTCTAGCACAGATACGCAGTATTTT
.,TRBJ2-7,TRBV2,.,CASSEAGRSYEQYF,TGTGCCAGCAGTGAAGCTGGCCGGAGCTACGAGCAGTACTTC
.,TRBJ1-2,TRBV19,.,CASSSGSGANLISTLYGYTF,TGTGCCAGTAGTAGTGGGAGCGGTGCGAACCTTATATCCACCCTCTATGGCTACACCTTC
.,TRBJ1-2,TRBV27,.,CASSLSRGGGYTF,TGTGCCAGCAGTTTATCGAGAGGAGGCGGCTACACCTTC
TRBD1,TRBJ1-1,TRBV19,once,CATGQGRRGSTEAFF,TGTGCCACCGGACAGGGGAGACGAGGGAGCACTGAAGCTTTCTTT
TRBD1,TRBJ1-2,TRBV19,once,CASRDRATSIKYTF,TGTGCCAGTAGGGACAGGGCCACCTCTATAAAGTACACCTTC
TRBD1,TRBJ1-2,TRBV2,once,CASSRGQANYGYTF,TGTGCCAGCAGTAGAGGACAGGCCAACTATGGCTACACCTTC
.,TRBJ1-4,TRBV6-5,.,CASSPGWNEKLFF,TGTGCCAGCAGCCCAGGGTGGAATGAAAAACTGTTTTTT
.,TRBJ2-1,TRBV7-3,once,CASSYGLAGPNEQFF,TGTGCCAGCAGCTATGGCCTGGCGGGGCCGAATGAGCAGTTCTTC
.,TRBJ2-7,TRBV2,.,CASTWTELYEQYF,TGTGCCAGCACCTGGACAGAGCTTTACGAGCAGTACTTC
TRBD1,TRBJ1-5,TRBV10-3,once,CAISEGQGGGNQPQHF,TGTGCCATCAGTGAGGGACAGGGAGGAGGCAATCAGCCCCAGCATTTT
TRBD1,TRBJ2-6,TRBV7-9,.,CASSPRQGRANVLTF,TGTGCCAGCAGCCCTCGACAGGGAAGGGCCAACGTCCTGACTTTC
TRBD1,TRBJ2-3,TRBV7-9,.,CASSMGQGTSTDTQYF,TGTGCCAGCAGCATGGGACAGGGCACTAGCACAGATACGCAGTATTTT
.,TRBJ1-5,TRBV19,.,CASRLAVFSNQPQHF,TGTGCCAGTAGGTTGGCAGTCTTTAGCAATCAGCCCCAGCATTTT
TRBD1,TRBJ2-7,TRBV4-1,.,CASSQVGQEPLYEQYF,TGCGCCAGCAGCCAAGTCGGACAGGAGCCCTTATACGAGCAGTACTTC
TRBD2,TRBJ2-5,TRBV30,.,CAWSVWLAGGQETQYF,TGTGCCTGGAGTGTGTGGCTAGCGGGGGGTCAAGAGACCCAGTACTTC
TRBD2,TRBJ2-1,TRBV28,.,CASSLAGVDNEQFF,TGTGCCAGCAGTCTAGCGGGAGTCGACAATGAGCAGTTCTTC
.,TRBJ2-3,TRBV10-3,.,CAISGGTDTQYF,TGTGCCATCAGTGGAGGGACAGATACGCAGTATTTT
.,TRBJ1-2,TRBV3-1/TRBV3-2,.,CASSFDTHGYTF,TGTGCCAGCAGCTTTGACACCCATGGCTACACCTTC
TRBD2,TRBJ2-1,TRBV5-6,.,CASSWGGPGLAGNEQFF,TGTGCCAGCAGCTGGGGAGGACCGGGACTAGCCGGGAATGAGCAGTTCTTC
.,TRBJ2-2,TRBV3-1/TRBV3-2,.,CASSPRTNTGELFF,TGTGCCAGCAGCCCGCGAACGAACACCGGGGAGCTGTTTTTT
TRBD1,TRBJ1-6,TRBV27,.,CASSPRGRSYNSPLHF,TGTGCCAGCAGCCCCAGGGGGAGGTCCTATAATTCACCCCTCCACTTT
.,TRBJ1-2,TRBV30,few,CAWRAGGSNYGYTF,TGTGCCTGGAGGGCAGGCGGGTCTAACTATGGCTACACCTTC
.,TRBJ1-1,TRBV28,.,CASSPWDTPNTEAFF,TGTGCCAGCAGTCCATGGGACACCCCGAACACTGAAGCTTTCTTT
.,TRBJ2-7,TRBV5-1,once,CASTVNGVLSYEQYF,TGCGCCAGCACAGTCAACGGGGTCCTCTCCTACGAGCAGTACTTC
TRBD1,TRBJ2-1,TRBV9,.,CASSVRGPSSYNEQFF,TGTGCCAGCAGCGTCAGGGGGCCTAGCTCCTACAATGAGCAGTTCTTC
.,TRBJ1-1,TRBV6-5,.,CASRAESVTEAFF,TGTGCCAGCAGGGCGGAGTCGGTCACTGAAGCTTTCTTT
TRBD1,TRBJ1-2,TRBV27,.,CASRPGGGGVYGYTF,TGTGCCAGCAGGCCCGGAGGAGGGGGCGTTTATGGCTACACCTTC
.,TRBJ1-1,TRBV3-1/TRBV3-2,.,CASSLASEAFF,TGTGCCAGCAGCCTAGCAAGTGAAGCTTTCTTT
TRBD1,TRBJ2-3,TRBV2,.,CASRLETGGTDTQYF,TGTGCCAGTAGGCTCGAGACAGGGGGCACAGATACGCAGTATTTT
TRBD2,TRBJ2-3,TRBV27,.,CASSLAGTDTQYF,TGTGCCAGCAGCCTAGCGGGAACAGATACGCAGTATTTT
TRBD1,TRBJ1-4,TRBV18,.,CASSPNRGADEKLFF,TGTGCCAGCTCACCAAACAGGGGGGCGGACGAAAAACTGTTTTTT
.,TRBJ2-1,TRBV19,.,CASRRGALTDEQFF,TGTGCCAGCCGCAGGGGGGCCTTAACCGATGAGCAGTTCTTC
.,TRBJ2-6,TRBV9,.,CASSVTDSGANVLTF,TGTGCCAGCAGCGTTACAGACTCTGGGGCCAACGTCCTGACTTTC
TRBD1,TRBJ2-7,TRBV19,.,CASRPSGGYEQYF,TGTGCCAGTAGGCCCTCAGGGGGCTACGAGCAGTACTTC
.,TRBJ1-5,TRBV18,.,CASSPAAGSNQPQHF,TGTGCCAGCTCACCAGCGGCGGGCAGCAATCAGCCCCAGCATTTT
.,TRBJ2-3,TRBV19,.,CASSISVGGDTQYF,TGTGCCAGTAGTATTTCTGTCGGGGGAGATACGCAGTATTTT
.,TRBJ2-3,TRBV9,.,CASSAPEQDTQYF,TGTGCCAGCAGCGCCCCGGAGCAGGATACGCAGTATTTT
TRBD2,TRBJ2-1,TRBV19,.,CASSITLGEREAAYNEQFF,TGTGCCAGTAGTATAACGCTCGGGGAGCGGGAGGCCGCCTACAATGAGCAGTTCTTC
TRBD2,TRBJ2-5,TRBV19,.,CASIGTSGTETQYF,TGTGCCAGTATTGGGACTAGCGGGACCGAGACCCAGTACTTC
TRBD1,TRBJ1-2,TRBV11-2,.,CASSTYRGPDGYTF,TGTGCCAGCAGCACATACAGGGGGCCCGATGGCTACACCTTC
.,TRBJ1-2,TRBV19,.,CASSIGQEQGLDYGYTF,TGTGCCAGTAGTATAGGCCAGGAACAGGGCCTAGACTATGGCTACACCTTC
.,TRBJ2-1,TRBV7-9,.,CASSLRWANYNEQFF,TGTGCCAGCAGCTTACGGTGGGCAAACTACAATGAGCAGTTCTTC
TRBD1,TRBJ1-2,TRBV5-3,.,CARSAQIFTGTGFNYGYTF,TGTGCCAGAAGCGCCCAGATTTTTACCGGGACAGGGTTTAACTATGGCTACACCTTC
TRBD2,TRBJ2-7,TRBV4-2,.,CASSRGNAGGPYEQYF,TGTGCCAGCAGCCGAGGGAACGCGGGAGGGCCCTACGAGCAGTACTTC
TRBD1,TRBJ1-5,TRBV6-5,.,CASSQGGDQPQHF,TGTGCCAGCAGTCAGGGGGGTGATCAGCCCCAGCATTTT
.,TRBJ2-1,TRBV28,.,CASNRPGHSYEQFF,TGTGCCAGCAATAGACCGGGACACTCATATGAGCAGTTCTTC
TRBD2,TRBJ2-1,TRBV6-5,.,CASSLPGGTNEQFF,TGTGCCAGCAGTTTGCCGGGGGGGACCAATGAGCAGTTCTTC
TRBD1,TRBJ1-1,TRBV5-1,.,CASSSDRVDTEAFF,TGCGCCAGCAGCTCGGACAGGGTTGACACTGAAGCTTTCTTT
.,TRBJ1-5,TRBV6-5,.,CASSRSGDNQPQHF,TGTGCCAGCAGTAGGTCGGGTGACAATCAGCCCCAGCATTTT
.,TRBJ2-1,TRBV4-1,.,CASSQDSGLEQFF,TGCGCCAGCAGCCAAGATTCTGGCCTTGAGCAGTTCTTC
TRBD2,TRBJ2-1,TRBV5-1,.,CASSLGTSGRINEQFF,TGCGCCAGCAGCTTAGGGACTAGCGGGAGGATCAATGAGCAGTTCTTC
.,TRBJ1-4,TRBV27,once,CATRSGLGSEKLFF,TGTGCAACGAGGTCGGGGTTGGGAAGTGAAAAACTGTTTTTT